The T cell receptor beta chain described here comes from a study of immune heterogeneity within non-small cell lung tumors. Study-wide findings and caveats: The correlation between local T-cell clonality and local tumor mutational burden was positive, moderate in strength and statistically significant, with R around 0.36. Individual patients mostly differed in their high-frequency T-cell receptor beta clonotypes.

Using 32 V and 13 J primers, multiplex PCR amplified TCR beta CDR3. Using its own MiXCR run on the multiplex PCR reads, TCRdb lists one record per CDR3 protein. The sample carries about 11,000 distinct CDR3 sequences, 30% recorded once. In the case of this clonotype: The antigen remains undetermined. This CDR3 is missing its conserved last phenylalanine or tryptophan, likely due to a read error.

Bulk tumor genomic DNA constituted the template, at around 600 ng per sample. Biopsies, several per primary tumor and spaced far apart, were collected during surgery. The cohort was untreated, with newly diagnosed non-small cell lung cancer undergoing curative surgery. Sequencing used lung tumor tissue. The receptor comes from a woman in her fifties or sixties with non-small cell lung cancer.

The CDR3 DNA is TGCGCCAGCATCTTGGCGGGGAACTCCTACGAGCAGTACCTC. It specifies CASILAGNSYEQYL. The chain joins TRBV5-1 to TRBJ2-7; TRBD2 might be the D (6 bases). The germline V gene encodes CDR1 SGHRS and CDR2 YFSETQ. The CDR3 sequence is 14 residues long.